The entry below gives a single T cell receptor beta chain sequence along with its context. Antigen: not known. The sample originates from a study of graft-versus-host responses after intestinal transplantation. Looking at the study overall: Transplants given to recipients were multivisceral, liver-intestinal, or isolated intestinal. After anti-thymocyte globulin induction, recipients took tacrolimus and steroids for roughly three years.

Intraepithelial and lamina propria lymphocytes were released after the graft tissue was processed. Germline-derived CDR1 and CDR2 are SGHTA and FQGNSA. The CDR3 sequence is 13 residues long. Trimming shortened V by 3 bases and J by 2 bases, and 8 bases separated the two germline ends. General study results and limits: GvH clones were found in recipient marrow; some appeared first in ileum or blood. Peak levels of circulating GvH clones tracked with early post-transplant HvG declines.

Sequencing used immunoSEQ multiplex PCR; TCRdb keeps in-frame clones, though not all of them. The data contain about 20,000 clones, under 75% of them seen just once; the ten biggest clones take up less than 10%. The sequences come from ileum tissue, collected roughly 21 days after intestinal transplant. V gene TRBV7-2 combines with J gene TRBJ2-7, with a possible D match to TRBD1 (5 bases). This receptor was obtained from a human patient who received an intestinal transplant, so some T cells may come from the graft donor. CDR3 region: CASSFQGPYEQYF. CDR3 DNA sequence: TGTGCCAGCAGCTTTCAGGGCCCCTACGAGCAGTACTTC.